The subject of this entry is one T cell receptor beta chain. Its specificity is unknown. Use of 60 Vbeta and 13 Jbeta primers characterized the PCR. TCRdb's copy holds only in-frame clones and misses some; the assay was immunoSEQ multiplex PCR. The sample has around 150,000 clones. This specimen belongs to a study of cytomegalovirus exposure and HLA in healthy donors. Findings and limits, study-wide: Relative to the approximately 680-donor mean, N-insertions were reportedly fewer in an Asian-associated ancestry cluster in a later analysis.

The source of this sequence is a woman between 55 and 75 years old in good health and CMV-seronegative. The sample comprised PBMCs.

The CDR3 region has the DNA TGCGCCAGCAGCTTGACAGTCACGGAGCCCCAGCATTTT. The encoded protein is CASSLTVTEPQHF. The chain joins TRBV5-1 to TRBJ1-5; D uncertain. CDR1 and CDR2 from the germline V gene are SGHRS and YFSETQ. The V end lost 1 base, the J end lost 8 bases, and 10 bases lay between the germline ends. The CDR3 is 13 residues long. The full variable domain, with the rest looked up from reference TRBV5-1 and TRBJ1-5, is KAGVTQTPRYLIKTRGQQVTLSCSPISGHRSVSWYQQTPGQGLQFLFEYFSETQRNKGNFPGRFSGRQFSNSRSEMNVSTLELGDSALYLCASSLTVTEPQHFGDGTRLSIL.